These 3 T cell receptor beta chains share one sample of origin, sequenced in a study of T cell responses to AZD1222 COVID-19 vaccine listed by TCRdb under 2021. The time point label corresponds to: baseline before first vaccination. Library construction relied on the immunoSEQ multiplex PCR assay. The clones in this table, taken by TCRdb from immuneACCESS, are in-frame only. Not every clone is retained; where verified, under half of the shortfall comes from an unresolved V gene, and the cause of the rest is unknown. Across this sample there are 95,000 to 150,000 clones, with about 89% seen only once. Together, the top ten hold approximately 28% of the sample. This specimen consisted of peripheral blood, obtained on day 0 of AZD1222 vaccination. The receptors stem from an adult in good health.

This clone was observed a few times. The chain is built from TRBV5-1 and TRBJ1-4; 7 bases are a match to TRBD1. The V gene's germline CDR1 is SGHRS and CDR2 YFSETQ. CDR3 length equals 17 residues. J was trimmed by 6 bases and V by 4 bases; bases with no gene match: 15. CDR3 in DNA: TGCGCCAGCAGCCCGGGACAGAGAAGGACTGGTGATGAAAAACTGTTTTTT. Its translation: CASSPGQRRTGDEKLFF.

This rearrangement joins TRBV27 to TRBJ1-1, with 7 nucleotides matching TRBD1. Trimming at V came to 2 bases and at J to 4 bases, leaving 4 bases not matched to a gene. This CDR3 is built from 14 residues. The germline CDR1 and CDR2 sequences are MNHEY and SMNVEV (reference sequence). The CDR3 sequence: CASSLQGESTEAFF. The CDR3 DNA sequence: TGTGCCAGCAGTTTACAGGGGGAAAGCACTGAAGCTTTCTTT.

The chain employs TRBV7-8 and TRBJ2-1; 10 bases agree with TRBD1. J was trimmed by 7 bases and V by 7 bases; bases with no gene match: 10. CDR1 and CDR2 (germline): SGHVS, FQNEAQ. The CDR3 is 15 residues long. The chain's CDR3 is CASTNRQGARNEQFF. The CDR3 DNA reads TGTGCCAGCACCAATCGACAGGGGGCGCGGAATGAGCAGTTCTTC.